A single sample is the source of the 28 T cell receptor beta chains below, sequenced in a study of T cells in Graves' hyperthyroidism and ophthalmopathy. The CDR3 regions of TCR beta were amplified from RNA transcripts. Carried out on the TCR CDR3, a first-round RT-PCR used the HTBI primer set. TCRdb redid the calling of the multiplex PCR reads with MiXCR, one entry per CDR3 protein. The data contain hundreds of thousands of distinct CDR3 sequences, approximately 15% of them singletons. The sequencing sample was made of blood. Every receptor here comes from a young woman with Graves' hyperthyroidism that later progressed to Graves' ophthalmopathy.

This clonotype was seen a handful of times. J is TRBJ2-4 and V is TRBV7-9; D unresolved. CDR1 is SEHNR and CDR2 is FQNEAQ in the germline V gene (reference sequence). The CDR3 is 19 residues long. The V end lost 3 bases, the J end lost 1 base, and 22 bases lay between the germline ends. The CDR3 region is CASSFCCGQPRVAKNIQYF. The CDR3 DNA reads TGTGCCAGCAGCTTTTGTTGTGGGCAACCTAGGGTGGCCAAAAACATTCAGTACTTC.

V gene TRBV5-1 combines with J gene TRBJ2-5, with 8 bases matching TRBD1. V lost 3 bases to trimming and J lost 6 bases; unmatched junction nucleotides: 10. In germline, CDR1 is SGHRS, CDR2 YFSETQ. The CDR3 contains 15 residues. DNA for the CDR3: TGCGCCAGCAGCTGGGGGGTGACAGGGGCACAGACCCAGTACTTC. Translation: CASSWGVTGAQTQYF.

This clonotype was seen a few times. This rearrangement joins TRBV5-1 to TRBJ1-2; unclear D gene. Germline V gene lookup returns CDR1 SGHRS and CDR2 YFSETQ. V lost 7 bases and J 10 bases, leaving 20 bases between the germline ends. This CDR3 is 13 amino acids long. CDR3 DNA: TGCGCCAGCCGACCGGGATCTCAGCTCGACTACACCTTC. Its protein is CASRPGSQLDYTF.

This clonotype appeared many times. The chain couples TRBV7-9 to TRBJ1-1, with D perhaps matching TRBD1 (6 bases). The germline CDR1 and CDR2 sequences are SEHNR and FQNEAQ (reference sequence). This CDR3 is built from 18 residues. V shed 5 bases and J shed 1 base, with 23 bases lying between them. The CDR3 coding sequence is TGTGCCAGCAGCGGGCGAATTCAATCTCAGGGGAGGAACACTGAAGCTTTCTTT. It yields the protein CASSGRIQSQGRNTEAFF.

With regard to this clonotype: The junction differs from germline at one of its ends, possibly a read error. The rearrangement links TRBV5-1 to TRBJ2-7; TRBD1 matches at 12 bases. There are 14 residues in the CDR3. Germline V gives CDR1 SGHRS, CDR2 YFSETQ. Written as DNA, the CDR3 is TGCGCCAGCAGCACCGGGACAGGGGGCCTCGAGCAGTGCTTC. It specifies CASSTGTGGLEQCF.

This chain uses TRBV29-1 with TRBJ1-5; the D is unclear. With 3 bases removed from V and 9 bases from J, the gap between germline ends came to 12 bases. In germline, CDR1 is SQVTM, CDR2 ANQGSEA. This CDR3 is built from 12 residues. This CDR3 is CSVEIKGPPQHF. In nucleotides, the CDR3 is TGCAGCGTTGAGATTAAGGGTCCGCCCCAGCATTTT. Variable domain in full (rest from reference TRBV29-1 and TRBJ1-5): SAVISQKPSRDICQRGTSLTIQCQVDSQVTMMFWYRQQPGQSLTLIATANQGSEATYESGFVIDKFPISRPNLTFSTLTVSNMSPEDSSIYLCSVEIKGPPQHFGDGTRLSIL.

The sample holds many counts of this clonotype. This chain uses TRBV5-1 with TRBJ2-7; 9 nucleotides agree with TRBD1. The CDR3 runs 17 residues. V lost 0 bases and J lost 3; bases outside the gene matches: 10. The V gene's germline CDR1 is SGHRS and CDR2 YFSETQ. The CDR3 here is CASSLAGTGRNHYEQYF. In DNA form, the CDR3 reads TGCGCCAGCAGCTTGGCCGGGACAGGGAGAAATCACTACGAGCAGTACTTC.

V gene TRBV5-1 combines with J gene TRBJ1-2, with 7 nucleotides matching TRBD1. Germline-derived CDR1 and CDR2 are SGHRS and YFSETQ. Trimming at V came to 4 bases and at J to 4 bases, leaving 13 bases not matched to a gene. CDR3 length: 16 residues. The chain's CDR3 is CASSPASGQRGYGYTF. For the CDR3, the DNA is TGCGCCAGCAGCCCAGCCTCGGGACAGCGAGGCTATGGCTACACCTTC.

The chain uses TRBV7-8 and TRBJ2-6; no clear D gene. The germline V gene encodes CDR1 SGHVS and CDR2 FQNEAQ. The CDR3 has 15 residues. The V gene lost 1 base and the J gene lost 0 bases, with 4 bases spanning the gap. The CDR3 sequence: CASSLGISGANVLTF. In DNA, the CDR3 is TGTGCCAGCAGCTTAGGGATCTCTGGGGCCAACGTCCTGACTTTC.

Many counts were recorded for this clonotype. The rearrangement links TRBV6-1 to TRBJ1-1; no definite D call. From germline, CDR1 is MNHNS and CDR2 SASEGT. The CDR3 covers 13 residues. V was trimmed by 5 bases and J by 4 bases, leaving 11 bases between them. The CDR3 region is CASSSGVGTEAFF. CDR3 DNA sequence: TGTGCCAGCAGTAGCGGGGTAGGCACTGAAGCTTTCTTT.

A word on this clonotype: The DNA is left out, because the CDR3 cannot be placed on it with certainty; the CDR3 is given as TCRdb lists it. The chain carries TRBV6-5 and TRBJ1-1. Germline V gene data show CDR1 as MNHEY and CDR2 as SVGAGI. Counting both end residues, the CDR3 totals 14 amino acids. The CDR3 sequence: CASSTSGGGTEAFF.

CDR3 DNA sequence: TGTGCCAGCAGCTTATTGACTTTGTATATCTTGGAGGCAACTAATGAAAAACTGTTTTTT. Its protein product is CASSLLTLYILEATNEKLFF. J is TRBJ1-4 and V is TRBV7-8; D is unresolved. CDR1 and CDR2 from the germline V gene are SGHVS and FQNEAQ. V lost 2 bases and J 0 bases, leaving 22 bases between the germline ends. The CDR3 extends over 20 amino acids.

The V gene is TRBV4-1, the J gene TRBJ1-5; 7 bases fit TRBD1. CDR3 length equals 16 residues. Germline V lookup: CDR1 MGHRA, CDR2 YSYEKL. V gave up 0 bases and J gave up 1 base; unmatched junction bases: 3. The CDR3 is CASSQELDRSNQPQHF. In DNA form, the CDR3 reads TGCGCCAGCAGCCAAGAGTTGGACAGGAGCAATCAGCCCCAGCATTTT.

This clonotype was counted at least ten times. The gene calls are TRBV15 and TRBJ1-4; TRBD1 matches at 10 bases. There are 15 residues in the CDR3. Germline CDR1 reads LNHNV; CDR2 reads YYDKDF (reference sequence). With 5 bases clipped from V and 6 bases from J, the junction kept 6 bases outside the gene matches. This chain's CDR3 is CATSSRGTGDEKLFF. Here the CDR3 DNA reads TGTGCCACCAGCTCGAGAGGGACAGGGGATGAAAAACTGTTTTTT.

This chain connects TRBV28 to TRBJ2-2, with a weak D call TRBD1 (6 bases). V was cut by 1 base and J by 6 bases, with 9 bases left in between. Per the germline V gene, CDR1 is MDHEN and CDR2 is SYDVKM. This CDR3 spans 14 amino acids. The CDR3 nucleotides read TGTGCCAGCAGTTTATTAGGGGGAGCCGGGGAGCTGTTTTTT. Protein sequence: CASSLLGGAGELFF.

This clonotype was picked up many times. This rearrangement joins TRBV10-1 to TRBJ1-1; no definite D call. This CDR3 is built from 13 residues. The germline V and J ends were trimmed by 0 bases and 1 base, with 3 bases remaining between them. The germline V gene encodes CDR1 WNHNN and CDR2 SYGVQD (reference sequence). The CDR3: CASSESTNTEAFF. As DNA, the CDR3 is TGCGCCAGCAGTGAGTCCACGAACACTGAAGCTTTCTTT.

This clonotype has a count of ten or more. The chain combines TRBV2 with TRBJ2-6; 9 bases map to TRBD1. Unmatched junction bases numbered 12, after V lost 8 bases and J lost 1 base. CDR1 SNHLY and CDR2 FYNNEI come from the germline V gene. This CDR3 has 18 residues. Written as DNA, the CDR3 is TGTGCCAGCCCAATGAGGGGACAGGGAATTTCTGGGGCCAACGTCCTGACTTTC. This translates into CASPMRGQGISGANVLTF. Looking up the rest from reference TRBV2 and TRBJ2-6 gives the full variable domain: EPEVTQTPSHQVTQMGQEVILRCVPISNHLYFYWYRQILGQKVEFLVSFYNNEISEKSEIFDDQFSVERPDGSNFTLKIRSTKLEDSAMYFCASPMRGQGISGANVLTFGAGSRLTVL.

This clonotype has at least ten counts. The chain couples TRBV10-3 to TRBJ1-1; a weak D match, TRBD1 (6 bases). Germline CDR1 is ENHRY and CDR2 is SYGVKD. The V end lost 0 bases, the J end lost 1 base, and 9 bases lay between the germline ends. This CDR3 has 15 residues. This CDR3 reads CAISESLQGNTEAFF. The CDR3 DNA is TGTGCCATCAGTGAGTCGTTACAGGGGAACACTGAAGCTTTCTTT.

This clonotype has a handful of counts. V usage is TRBV28 and J usage is TRBJ2-4; a possible D gene is TRBD1 (5 bases). The ends were cut back, 5 bases at V and 0 bases at J, with 14 bases in the middle. CDR3 length equals 16 residues. Per germline, CDR1 MDHEN and CDR2 SYDVKM. CDR3 in amino acids: CASSLTGSLAKNIQYF. DNA of the CDR3: TGTGCCAGCAGTCTTACAGGTTCTCTAGCCAAAAACATTCAGTACTTC. Supplemented by reference TRBV28 and TRBJ2-4, the full variable domain reads DVKVTQSSRYLVKRTGEKVFLECVQDMDHENMFWYRQDPGLGLRLIYFSYDVKMKEKGDIPEGYSVSREKKERFSLILESASTNQTSMYLCASSLTGSLAKNIQYFGAGTRLSVL.

The chain couples TRBV20-1 to TRBJ2-7, with TRBD2 matching over 10 bases. This CDR3 has 20 amino acids. The germline CDR1 and CDR2 sequences are DFQATT and SNEGSKA (reference sequence). V lost 0 bases, J lost 1 base, and 18 bases stayed unmatched. This CDR3 is CSARDAVGLAGVLLSYEQYF. In DNA, the CDR3 is TGCAGTGCTAGAGATGCGGTCGGGCTAGCGGGAGTTCTCCTTTCCTACGAGCAGTACTTC.

The rearrangement joins TRBV5-6 to TRBJ2-7; 8 nucleotides agree with TRBD2. CDR3 size: 15 residues. V gave up 0 bases and J gave up 2 bases; unmatched junction bases: 4. Germline assignment: CDR1 SGHDT and CDR2 YYEEEE. CDR3 in amino acids: CASSLAGGAAYEQYF. For the CDR3, the DNA is TGTGCCAGCAGCTTGGCGGGGGGGGCCGCCTACGAGCAGTACTTC.

This chain uses TRBV15 with TRBJ2-2; tentatively, D is TRBD2 (6 bases). This CDR3 spans 15 amino acids. From germline, CDR1 is LNHNV and CDR2 YYDKDF (reference sequence). The V end was cut by 5 bases, the J end by 3 bases, with 13 bases between. The CDR3 nucleotides read TGTGCCACCAGCGTACATTCTAGCGACACCGGGGAGCTGTTTTTT. Encoded protein: CATSVHSSDTGELFF. Drawing the rest from reference TRBV15 and TRBJ2-2, the complete variable domain is DAMVIQNPRYQVTQFGKPVTLSCSQTLNHNVMYWYQQKSSQAPKLLFHYYDKDFNNEADTPDNFQSRRPNTSFCFLDIRSPGLGDTAMYLCATSVHSSDTGELFFGEGSRLTVL.

This clonotype has at least ten counts. The chain combines TRBV5-5 with TRBJ2-7; unclear D gene. Trimming left V 1 base short and J 0 bases short, with 8 bases between. The CDR3 is 14 amino acids. Germline CDR1 is SGHKS and CDR2 is YYEKEE (reference sequence). This CDR3 reads CASSLYSSSYEQYF. The CDR3 nucleotides are TGTGCCAGCAGCTTGTATAGTTCCTCCTACGAGCAGTACTTC.

This clonotype was observed a handful of times. The chain links TRBV7-2 to TRBJ1-6, with a weak D call TRBD1 (6 bases). This CDR3 contains 15 residues. Trimming shortened V by 5 bases and J by 3 bases, and 11 bases separated the two germline ends. The germline gives CDR1 SGHTA, CDR2 FQGNSA. The DNA of the CDR3 is TGTGCCAGCAGCCTACAGGGATTCTATAATTCACCCCTCCACTTT. The encoded protein is CASSLQGFYNSPLHF.

This clonotype was seen ten or more times. This sequence joins TRBV7-9 and TRBJ2-1; D is undetermined. V lost 7 bases, J lost 9 bases, and 10 bases lay in between. CDR1 is SEHNR, CDR2 FQNEAQ, per germline (reference sequence). This CDR3 is 11 amino acids long. This CDR3 reads CASTNPGEQFF. CDR3 DNA: TGTGCCAGCACCAACCCCGGTGAGCAGTTCTTC.

This clonotype was seen many times. CDR3 sequence (DNA): TGTGCCAGCAGCCTAGCGGGAGGCTGGGACTGGGAGCAGTTCTTC. The encoded protein is CASSLAGGWDWEQFF. The rearrangement uses TRBV12-3 or TRBV12-4 and TRBJ2-1; TRBD2 matches 11 bases. J gave up 10 bases and V 6 bases, and 11 bases lay outside the gene matches. The CDR3 loop spans 15 amino acids.

The chain links TRBV2 to TRBJ2-7; 7 bases map to TRBD1. The junction had 6 bases not matched to a gene; V was cut back by 4 bases and J by 3 bases. Looked up from germline, CDR1 is SNHLY and CDR2 is FYNNEI. The CDR3 length is 14 residues. CDR3 amino acids: CASSAGRGSYEQYF. The CDR3 bases are TGTGCCAGCAGTGCTGGCAGGGGGAGCTACGAGCAGTACTTC.

This clonotype was counted only a few times. This chain connects TRBV6-1 to TRBJ1-1; a possible D gene is TRBD1 (5 bases). Germline V gene sequence: CDR1 MNHNS, CDR2 SASEGT. The CDR3 runs 12 residues. Trimming took 6 bases from V and 10 from J, leaving 15 bases between them. The chain's CDR3 is CASRTTRGGAFF. The CDR3 bases are TGTGCCAGCAGGACCACCCGGGGGGGAGCTTTCTTT.